These 15 T cell receptor beta chains share one sample of origin, sequenced in a study of blood T cell repertoires in COVID-19. TCRdb keeps only in-frame clones here, not all; method: immunoSEQ multiplex PCR. The sample has roughly 350,000 clones, 85% seen once. Material: peripheral blood. These receptors were obtained from a woman under 30 with acute or convalescent COVID-19.

This rearrangement joins TRBV7-6 to TRBJ1-2; D ambiguous. V was pared by 3 bases and J by 7 bases, with 12 bases between. Germline V lookup: CDR1 SGHVS, CDR2 FNYEAQ. CDR3 length equals 13 residues. CDR3 sequence: CASSFMGAGGYTF. The DNA of the CDR3 is TGTGCCAGCAGCTTTATGGGAGCAGGTGGCTACACCTTC.

The chain employs TRBV27 and TRBJ2-2; D possibly corresponds to TRBD2 (5 bases). This CDR3 comprises 14 residues. Looked up from germline, CDR1 is MNHEY and CDR2 is SMNVEV (reference sequence). V was shortened by 2 bases and J by 4 bases, with 8 bases between the two germline ends. CDR3 DNA sequence: TGTGCCAGCAGTTTAGGACTTGCCACCGGGGAGCTGTTTTTT. This gives the protein CASSLGLATGELFF.

V and J are TRBV29-1 and TRBJ2-1; 10 nucleotides line up with TRBD2. Germline V gene lookup returns CDR1 SQVTM and CDR2 ANQGSEA. The CDR3 runs to 15 residues. V trimming: 6 bases; J trimming: 7 bases; junction bases outside the gene matches: 12. The CDR3 is CSVAPTSGNRNEQFF. In DNA form, the CDR3 reads TGCAGCGTCGCTCCCACTAGCGGGAATAGGAATGAGCAGTTCTTC.

The genes are TRBV10-1 and TRBJ2-5, with TRBD2 identical over 13 bases. V lost 2 bases to trimming and J lost 5 bases; unmatched junction nucleotides: 14. The CDR3 is made up of 19 amino acids. From germline, CDR1 is WNHNN and CDR2 SYGVQD (reference sequence). CDR3 loop: CASSEGRLAGGQRSETQYF. CDR3 DNA: TGCGCCAGCAGTGAGGGTAGACTAGCGGGGGGCCAACGGTCGGAGACCCAGTACTTC.

The chain combines TRBV7-9 with TRBJ1-1; 9 bases fit TRBD1. V shed 4 bases, J shed 6 bases, and the junction held 12 bases outside the gene matches. There are 16 residues in the CDR3. CDR1 is SEHNR, CDR2 FQNEAQ, per germline (reference sequence). The CDR3 DNA is TGTGCCAGCAGCTCCCCGGGACAGGGAGGAGTGGCTGAAGCTTTCTTT. This translates into CASSSPGQGGVAEAFF.

V is TRBV5-4 and J is TRBJ2-5, with 8 nucleotides matching TRBD2. The V gene end was trimmed by 6 bases and the J gene end by 7 bases; junction bases not matched to a gene: 20. The germline V gene has CDR1 SGHNT and CDR2 YYREEE (reference sequence). The CDR3 runs to 17 residues. The CDR3 loop reads CASNSHGVLGLARTQYF. The CDR3 DNA reads TGTGCCAGCAACTCACACGGGGTACTCGGACTAGCCCGGACCCAGTACTTC.

This clone was recorded only once. V is TRBV6-2 or TRBV6-3 and J is TRBJ2-3, with D maybe TRBD2 (5 bases). CDR1 MNHEY and CDR2 SVGEGT come from the germline V gene. V gave up 6 bases and J gave up 0 bases, with 16 bases separating them. CDR3 length equals 16 residues. The CDR3 reads CASSRPLASSTDTQYF. The CDR3 DNA sequence: TGTGCCAGCAGCCGCCCCTTGGCTAGCAGCACAGATACGCAGTATTTT.

V and J are TRBV5-1 and TRBJ2-3, with D tentatively TRBD2 (5 bases). CDR1 and CDR2 (germline): SGHRS, YFSETQ. The CDR3 sequence is 14 residues long. Deletions cut 6 bases from V and 5 bases from J, with 16 bases between. Here the CDR3 reads CASTLFRGGDTQYF. The CDR3 DNA sequence: TGCGCCAGCACCCTTTTCCGGGGTGGAGATACGCAGTATTTT.

The chain links TRBV19 to TRBJ1-1, with D perhaps TRBD1 (5 bases). The germline V gene has CDR1 LNHDA and CDR2 SQIVND (reference sequence). The length of the CDR3 is 16 residues. V was cut by 0 bases and J by 3 bases, with 14 bases left in between. The CDR3 bases are TGTGCCAGTAGTATAGATCTAGGCAGGGTGGACACTGAAGCTTTCTTT. This sequence encodes CASSIDLGRVDTEAFF.

This clone was seen a few times. The chain joins TRBV7-3 to TRBJ2-2, with D maybe TRBD1 (5 bases). The germline V and J ends were trimmed by 1 base and 2 bases, with 8 bases remaining between them. This CDR3 is built from 15 residues. Germline V lookup: CDR1 SGHTA, CDR2 FQGTGA. This chain's CDR3 is CASSLSRDNTGELFF. CDR3 DNA: TGTGCCAGCAGCTTAAGCAGGGATAACACCGGGGAGCTGTTTTTT.

This clone was seen a few times. V usage is TRBV3-1 (or the pseudogene TRBV3-2) and J usage is TRBJ1-2, with D maybe TRBD1 (6 bases). The CDR3 extends over 19 amino acids. CDR1 LGHDT and CDR2 YNNKEL come from the germline V gene (reference sequence). V shed 3 bases and J shed 4 bases, with 27 bases lying between them. CDR3 loop: CASSHLGIRSAGEGYGYTF. The CDR3 DNA is TGTGCCAGCAGCCATTTGGGAATAAGGTCGGCAGGGGAAGGCTATGGCTACACCTTC.

The chain couples TRBV19 to TRBJ1-1; D gene ambiguous. V was pared by 6 bases and J by 0 bases, with 17 bases between. Germline loops: CDR1 LNHDA, CDR2 SQIVND (reference sequence). There are 16 residues in the CDR3. In nucleotides, the CDR3 is TGTGCCAGTAGCGGGGAAATGGGCAGATTGAACACTGAAGCTTTCTTT. It specifies CASSGEMGRLNTEAFF.

This clone appeared once. The V call is TRBV15, the J call TRBJ1-2; D is possibly TRBD1 (5 bases). The CDR3 has 18 residues. Trimming shortened V by 1 base and J by 2 bases, and 20 bases separated the two germline ends. Germline V lookup: CDR1 LNHNV, CDR2 YYDKDF (reference sequence). In DNA form, the CDR3 reads TGTGCCACCAGCAGAGGAGGGCAGGGAATGGAGGGCAACTATGGCTACACCTTC. This codes for CATSRGGQGMEGNYGYTF.

This chain connects TRBV6-5 to TRBJ1-4; the D is unclear. The CDR3 spans 16 residues. Germline CDR1 MNHEY, CDR2 SVGAGI. Trimming left V 2 bases short and J 0 bases short, with 10 bases between. The CDR3 bases are TGTGCCAGCAGTTACGGAGGGCGATCAACTAATGAAAAACTGTTTTTT. Residues: CASSYGGRSTNEKLFF.

The chain carries TRBV10-3 and TRBJ2-5; 8 bases are shared with TRBD1. This CDR3 comprises 15 residues. Trimming took 2 bases from V and 5 from J; bases not matched to a gene: 7. Germline V gene lookup returns CDR1 ENHRY and CDR2 SYGVKD. This CDR3 is CAISEPDRGGETQYF. The CDR3 DNA is TGTGCCATCAGTGAGCCCGACAGGGGAGGTGAGACCCAGTACTTC.